This entry features one TCR beta chain sequence. This entry belongs to a study of chemoradiotherapy in HPV16-positive cancers. V lost 4 bases to trimming and J lost 5 bases, with 12 bases between them. This CDR3 contains 14 residues. The V gene's germline CDR1 is GTSNPN and CDR2 SVGIG (reference sequence). Sequencing was performed with immunoSEQ multiplex PCR; in TCRdb, only in-frame clones are kept and a portion is missing. The data show about 14,000 clones, around 90% seen once. This material consisted of tumor tissue, taken from a patient who underwent chemoradiotherapy. The source is a human donor with HPV-associated anogenital cancer. The chain employs TRBV30 and TRBJ1-6; D perhaps matches TRBD1 (5 bases). CDR3 nucleotides: TGTGCCTGGACGGGGCAGGCGAATAATTCACCCCTCCACTTT. This codes for CAWTGQANNSPLHF.